This T cell receptor (beta chain) comes out of a study of T cell repertoires in cytomegalovirus infection. This clonotype was counted many times. The germline V gene encodes CDR1 SGHNT and CDR2 YENEEA. The CDR3 extends over 15 amino acids. Trimming stripped 5 bases from V and 3 bases from J, with 17 bases between. TCRdb passed the reads through MiXCR, listing each CDR3 protein once. Among fewer than 700,000 distinct CDR3 sequences, roughly a quarter were seen once, and the ten largest hold approximately 8.2%. Specimen: CD8+ T cells from PBMCs. This TCR was recovered from a human donor in good health (CMV status not recorded). Some clones in this sample may be carry-over from other donors' samples. The chain uses TRBV11-3 and TRBJ2-7, with D perhaps TRBD1 (7 bases). Here the CDR3 DNA reads TGTGCCAGCAGCCCGAAGGAGGGACAGATCTACGAGCAGTACTTC. Its translation is CASSPKEGQIYEQYF.